This is a list of T cell receptor beta chains from one sample in a study of blood T cells in healthy people across ages. A single record per CDR3 protein comes from TCRdb applying MiXCR to the 5' RACE reads. The profile shows approximately 600,000 distinct CDR3 sequences, roughly 58% of them singletons. The sequencing sample was made of blood. Receptors were obtained from a man aged 60 to 75 in good health. Each CDR3 is given with its conserved first and last residue.

TRBV10-1,TRBJ2-5,CASSDQREKNEQYF
TRBV9,TRBJ2-3,CASSVGEGGFGGDTQYF
TRBV29-1,TRBJ2-1,CSVGRDSYNEQFF
TRBV27,TRBJ2-7,CASSQAGGSYEQYF
TRBV20-1,TRBJ2-1,CSASALLAGKYNEQFF
TRBV27,TRBJ2-3,CASSSGAGADTQYF
TRBV9,TRBJ2-1,CASSLGHLNNEQFF
TRBV10-3,TRBJ1-2,CAISEGTGAYGYTF
TRBV6-5,TRBJ2-7,CASSSRTGPNYEQYF
TRBV27,TRBJ2-7,CASSITGVEQYF
TRBV6-5,.,CASSYETPGQTFYEQYF
TRBV20-1,TRBJ2-3,CSAPVGGESTDTQYF
TRBV7-9,TRBJ1-6,CASSLLQTNSPLHF
TRBV3-1,TRBJ2-5,CASSHRGGFQETQYF
TRBV20-1,TRBJ1-1,CSAFRPNTEAFF
TRBV28,TRBJ1-2,CASSLKWTGAYGYTF
TRBV15,TRBJ2-3,CATSRDLAGGSTTDTQYF
TRBV7-2,TRBJ1-1,CASSLTGQPIGTEAFF
TRBV5-1,TRBJ1-1,CASSYAGGYQNTEAFF
TRBV5-1,TRBJ2-6,CASSLAGTASNVLTF
TRBV28,TRBJ1-2,CASNPPTQGGYGYTF
TRBV4-1,TRBJ2-7,CASSGVAGTYEQYF
TRBV27,TRBJ2-4,CASTSGREANIQYF
TRBV5-1,TRBJ1-6,CASSLGSGLANSPLHF
TRBV7-9,TRBJ2-5,CASSSTLTGGGHEQNF
TRBV18,TRBJ2-1,CASSPMTGSVVNEQFF
TRBV20-1,TRBJ2-5,CSASVGAAQETQSF
TRBV10-3,TRBJ1-4,CAIRDSATNEKLFF
TRBV6-5,TRBJ2-1,CASREEQGYNEQFF
TRBV29-1,TRBJ2-1,CSVEGGRGNEQFF
TRBV7-2,TRBJ1-2,CASSLSSLNYGYTF
TRBV28,TRBJ2-5,CASSLRGNGPRTQYF
TRBV5-1,TRBJ1-5,CASSFQGAPGQPEHF
TRBV29-1,TRBJ2-1,CSVEDLGYNEQFF
TRBV6-1,TRBJ2-3,CASSVFQGGTDTQYF
TRBV9,TRBJ1-2,CASSVDSGVYGYTF
TRBV5-1,TRBJ2-4,CASSPGRQGVPDIQYF
TRBV20-1,TRBJ2-1,CSAREVGRDYNEQFF